The rows below give T cell receptor beta chains drawn from one sample of a study of blood T cell repertoires in COVID-19. This table comes from immunoSEQ multiplex PCR, and its TCRdb copy is limited to in-frame clones, with some not included. The table has about 63,000 clones, around three quarters seen once. Sequencing was performed on peripheral blood. These receptor sequences come from a human donor in a cohort sampled during active COVID-19. Both conserved end residues are part of each CDR3. Fields, in order: V gene, J gene, CDR3 length, clone size, D gene, CDR3 protein, CDR3 DNA. A D gene is named only where the DNA matches it firmly. Size values are once, few and many counts, or a class for expanded clones, and some rows have none.

v_call: TRBV19; j_call: TRBJ1-1; cdr3_length: 13; clone_size: NA; d_call: NA; cdr3_aa: CASSRGVNTEAFF; cdr3_nt: TGTGCCAGTAGTAGGGGGGTGAACACTGAAGCTTTCTTT
v_call: TRBV3-1/TRBV3-2; j_call: TRBJ2-4; cdr3_length: 14; clone_size: NA; d_call: NA; cdr3_aa: CASSQRGEGNIQYF; cdr3_nt: TGTGCCAGCAGCCAAAGGGGGGAGGGAAACATTCAGTACTTC
v_call: TRBV3-1/TRBV3-2; j_call: TRBJ1-2; cdr3_length: 15; clone_size: NA; d_call: NA; cdr3_aa: CASSQDGQALYGYTF; cdr3_nt: TGTGCCAGCAGCCAAGATGGGCAGGCCCTCTACGGCTACACCTTC
v_call: TRBV5-4; j_call: TRBJ2-3; cdr3_length: 14; clone_size: NA; d_call: NA; cdr3_aa: CASQDSPSTDTQYF; cdr3_nt: TGTGCCAGCCAGGACAGCCCTAGCACAGATACGCAGTATTTT
v_call: TRBV28; j_call: TRBJ1-3; cdr3_length: 18; clone_size: NA; d_call: TRBD1; cdr3_aa: CASSLSFSTGASGNTIYF; cdr3_nt: TGTGCCAGCAGTTTATCCTTCTCGACAGGGGCCTCTGGAAACACCATATATTTT
v_call: TRBV4-3; j_call: TRBJ2-1; cdr3_length: 14; clone_size: NA; d_call: NA; cdr3_aa: CASSQGGRGNEQFF; cdr3_nt: TGCGCCAGCAGCCAAGGAGGGAGAGGAAATGAGCAGTTCTTC
v_call: TRBV11-3; j_call: TRBJ2-5; cdr3_length: 15; clone_size: NA; d_call: TRBD2; cdr3_aa: CASSLGLAGEETQYF; cdr3_nt: TGTGCCAGCAGCTTAGGGCTAGCGGGAGAGGAGACCCAGTACTTC
v_call: TRBV7-6; j_call: TRBJ2-1; cdr3_length: 14; clone_size: NA; d_call: TRBD2; cdr3_aa: CASSLATSSNEQFF; cdr3_nt: TGTGCCAGCAGCTTAGCGACTAGCTCTAATGAGCAGTTCTTC
v_call: TRBV19; j_call: TRBJ2-2; cdr3_length: 15; clone_size: once; d_call: NA; cdr3_aa: CASSSRGFFTGELFF; cdr3_nt: TGTGCCAGTAGTAGCAGGGGCTTCTTCACCGGGGAGCTGTTTTTT
v_call: TRBV7-9; j_call: TRBJ2-5; cdr3_length: 15; clone_size: NA; d_call: TRBD2; cdr3_aa: CASTSNSGSGETQYF; cdr3_nt: TGTGCCAGCACCTCCAATAGCGGGAGTGGAGAGACCCAGTACTTC
v_call: TRBV4-2; j_call: TRBJ2-1; cdr3_length: 17; clone_size: NA; d_call: TRBD2; cdr3_aa: CASSQDRTGGPKGKQFF; cdr3_nt: TGTGCCAGCAGCCAAGATCGGACGGGAGGGCCTAAGGGAAAGCAGTTCTTC
v_call: TRBV11-3; j_call: TRBJ1-1; cdr3_length: 16; clone_size: NA; d_call: TRBD1; cdr3_aa: CASSLDGDRRSTEAFF; cdr3_nt: TGTGCCAGCAGCTTAGATGGGGACAGACGGTCCACTGAAGCTTTCTTT
v_call: TRBV5-1; j_call: TRBJ1-1; cdr3_length: 13; clone_size: NA; d_call: NA; cdr3_aa: CASNQWAGTEAFF; cdr3_nt: TGCGCCAGCAATCAGTGGGCGGGCACTGAAGCTTTCTTT
v_call: TRBV4-2; j_call: TRBJ2-7; cdr3_length: 16; clone_size: NA; d_call: TRBD2; cdr3_aa: CASSELSGLAVYEQYF; cdr3_nt: TGTGCCAGCAGCGAATTAAGCGGACTAGCAGTCTACGAGCAGTACTTC
v_call: TRBV18; j_call: TRBJ1-5; cdr3_length: 15; clone_size: NA; d_call: TRBD1; cdr3_aa: CASGDQGGAGQPQHF; cdr3_nt: TGTGCCAGCGGTGACCAAGGGGGCGCCGGTCAGCCCCAGCATTTT
v_call: TRBV6-5; j_call: TRBJ2-7; cdr3_length: 14; clone_size: few; d_call: NA; cdr3_aa: CASSRGSGVTEQYF; cdr3_nt: TGTGCCAGCAGTAGGGGTTCTGGGGTTACCGAGCAGTACTTC
v_call: TRBV6-5; j_call: TRBJ2-5; cdr3_length: 14; clone_size: NA; d_call: TRBD1; cdr3_aa: CASSPRQGRETQYF; cdr3_nt: TGTGCCAGCAGCCCGAGACAGGGGAGGGAGACCCAGTACTTC
v_call: TRBV19; j_call: TRBJ1-1; cdr3_length: 16; clone_size: NA; d_call: NA; cdr3_aa: CASSIDTTTRNTEAFF; cdr3_nt: TGTGCCAGTAGTATAGACACTACTACCCGGAACACTGAAGCTTTCTTT
v_call: TRBV24-1; j_call: TRBJ2-6; cdr3_length: 15; clone_size: NA; d_call: NA; cdr3_aa: CATSDVSSGANVLTF; cdr3_nt: TGTGCCACCAGTGATGTATCCTCTGGGGCCAACGTCCTGACTTTC
v_call: TRBV2; j_call: TRBJ2-5; cdr3_length: 16; clone_size: NA; d_call: TRBD2; cdr3_aa: CASTGQLAGVVETQYF; cdr3_nt: TGTGCCAGCACGGGACAACTAGCGGGAGTCGTAGAGACCCAGTACTTC
v_call: TRBV6-1; j_call: TRBJ1-4; cdr3_length: 14; clone_size: NA; d_call: TRBD1; cdr3_aa: CASSDPGGYEKLFF; cdr3_nt: TGTGCCAGCAGTGATCCAGGGGGCTATGAAAAACTGTTTTTT
v_call: TRBV24-1; j_call: TRBJ2-2; cdr3_length: 16; clone_size: NA; d_call: NA; cdr3_aa: CATSRSTRLFTGELFF; cdr3_nt: TGTGCCACCAGTAGATCCACTAGATTATTCACCGGGGAGCTGTTTTTT
v_call: TRBV10-3; j_call: TRBJ2-5; cdr3_length: 16; clone_size: NA; d_call: NA; cdr3_aa: CAISGSEYGGQETQYF; cdr3_nt: TGTGCCATCAGTGGGTCGGAGTACGGCGGACAAGAGACCCAGTACTTC
v_call: TRBV5-1; j_call: TRBJ2-5; cdr3_length: 16; clone_size: NA; d_call: TRBD2; cdr3_aa: CASSGYSGSTGETQYF; cdr3_nt: TGCGCCAGCAGCGGATATAGCGGGTCAACGGGAGAGACCCAGTACTTC
v_call: TRBV18; j_call: TRBJ1-5; cdr3_length: 13; clone_size: NA; d_call: NA; cdr3_aa: CASSPEPNQPQHF; cdr3_nt: TGTGCCAGCTCACCAGAGCCCAATCAGCCCCAGCATTTT
v_call: TRBV30; j_call: TRBJ2-5; cdr3_length: 17; clone_size: few; d_call: TRBD2; cdr3_aa: CACSRLAGKGGDETQYF; cdr3_nt: TGTGCCTGTAGCCGACTAGCGGGAAAGGGGGGCGATGAGACCCAGTACTTC
v_call: TRBV7-9; j_call: TRBJ1-6; cdr3_length: 16; clone_size: NA; d_call: NA; cdr3_aa: CASSPNDHGGNSPLHF; cdr3_nt: TGTGCCAGCAGCCCGAACGACCACGGCGGGAACTCACCCCTCCACTTT
v_call: TRBV11-2; j_call: TRBJ2-5; cdr3_length: 15; clone_size: NA; d_call: TRBD2; cdr3_aa: CASSLGTSGQETQYF; cdr3_nt: TGTGCCAGCAGCTTGGGGACTAGCGGCCAAGAGACCCAGTACTTC
v_call: TRBV19; j_call: TRBJ2-4; cdr3_length: 15; clone_size: NA; d_call: TRBD2; cdr3_aa: CASSIGGSGSNIQYF; cdr3_nt: TGTGCCAGTAGTATCGGCGGGAGTGGGTCGAACATTCAGTACTTC
v_call: TRBV9; j_call: TRBJ2-1; cdr3_length: 17; clone_size: NA; d_call: NA; cdr3_aa: CASSVAKAVRSYNEQFF; cdr3_nt: TGTGCCAGCAGCGTAGCAAAGGCGGTTAGATCCTACAATGAGCAGTTCTTC
v_call: TRBV7-9; j_call: TRBJ2-7; cdr3_length: 15; clone_size: NA; d_call: NA; cdr3_aa: CASSLGRAGTYEQYF; cdr3_nt: TGTGCCAGCAGCTTAGGAAGGGCGGGAACCTACGAGCAGTACTTC
v_call: TRBV5-1; j_call: TRBJ2-7; cdr3_length: 15; clone_size: NA; d_call: TRBD2; cdr3_aa: CASSLLTSGRFEQYF; cdr3_nt: TGCGCCAGCAGCTTGCTGACTAGCGGGAGGTTCGAGCAGTACTTC
v_call: TRBV7-3; j_call: TRBJ2-1; cdr3_length: 15; clone_size: NA; d_call: TRBD2; cdr3_aa: CASSPGLAGGNEQFF; cdr3_nt: TGTGCCAGCAGCCCGGGACTAGCGGGAGGGAATGAGCAGTTCTTC
v_call: TRBV27; j_call: TRBJ1-1; cdr3_length: 15; clone_size: NA; d_call: NA; cdr3_aa: CASKFTGTSNTEAFF; cdr3_nt: TGTGCCAGCAAGTTCACCGGGACTTCGAACACTGAAGCTTTCTTT
v_call: TRBV5-1; j_call: TRBJ2-1; cdr3_length: 18; clone_size: NA; d_call: TRBD2; cdr3_aa: CASSPGLAGGSSYNEQFF; cdr3_nt: TGCGCCAGCAGCCCCGGACTAGCGGGAGGGAGCTCCTACAATGAGCAGTTCTTC
v_call: TRBV10-3; j_call: TRBJ2-1; cdr3_length: 19; clone_size: NA; d_call: TRBD2; cdr3_aa: CAISDPARAGGGTYNEQFF; cdr3_nt: TGTGCCATCAGTGACCCCGCTCGGGCGGGAGGGGGAACCTACAATGAGCAGTTCTTC
v_call: TRBV4-1; j_call: TRBJ2-5; cdr3_length: 15; clone_size: NA; d_call: NA; cdr3_aa: CASSQDYTGSGHQYF; cdr3_nt: TGCGCCAGCAGCCAAGATTATACGGGATCCGGTCACCAGTACTTC
v_call: TRBV30; j_call: TRBJ2-7; cdr3_length: 14; clone_size: once; d_call: NA; cdr3_aa: CAWRRKGILGEQYF; cdr3_nt: TGTGCCTGGCGTAGGAAGGGGATTCTAGGTGAGCAGTACTTC
v_call: TRBV2; j_call: TRBJ1-2; cdr3_length: 12; clone_size: many; d_call: NA; cdr3_aa: CASSERGNGYTF; cdr3_nt: TGTGCCAGCAGTGAAAGGGGCAATGGCTACACCTTC